These T cell receptor beta chains were read from a single sample in a study of tumor and adjacent non-tumor tissue in lung cancer. TCRdb fed the multiplex PCR reads into MiXCR, producing one record per CDR3 protein. This table has 60,000 to 80,000 distinct CDR3 sequences, around 70% appearing once. Sequencing was carried out using distant non-tumor lung tissue. The origin of the receptors is a woman between 50 and 59 years old with non-small cell lung cancer. Both conserved end residues are part of each CDR3. D genes are given only for firm matches. Size is stated for part of the rows, as once, few or many counts, or as a class when the clone is expanded.

d_gene: .
v_gene: TRBV11-2
j_gene: TRBJ2-5
abundance: many
CDR3aa: CASQTGLQETQYF
CDR3nt: TGTGCCAGTCAAACCGGGCTCCAAGAGACCCAGTACTTC

d_gene: .
v_gene: TRBV29-1
j_gene: TRBJ2-7
abundance: .
CDR3aa: CSVEGTTNNAQYF
CDR3nt: TGCAGCGTTGAAGGGACAACTAACAATGCGCAGTACTTC

d_gene: TRBD1
v_gene: TRBV5-1
j_gene: TRBJ1-1
abundance: .
CDR3aa: CASSPTIGQGGEAFF
CDR3nt: TGCGCCAGCAGCCCAACAATCGGACAGGGTGGTGAAGCTTTCTTT

d_gene: .
v_gene: TRBV11-2
j_gene: TRBJ2-7
abundance: .
CDR3aa: CTSSLVAGYEQYF
CDR3nt: TGTACCAGCAGCTTAGTGGCTGGGTATGAACAGTACTTC

d_gene: .
v_gene: TRBV20-1
j_gene: TRBJ2-4
abundance: .
CDR3aa: CSASGVVRHIHYF
CDR3nt: TGCAGTGCCAGCGGAGTAGTGAGGCACATTCACTACTTC

d_gene: .
v_gene: TRBV25-1
j_gene: TRBJ2-3
abundance: few
CDR3aa: CASSELGGTDTQYF
CDR3nt: TGTGCCAGCAGTGAATTGGGGGGCACAGATACGCAGTATTTT

d_gene: .
v_gene: TRBV12-3/TRBV12-4
j_gene: TRBJ2-2
abundance: .
CDR3aa: CARSWHNGELFF
CDR3nt: TGTGCCAGGAGTTGGCACAACGGGGAGCTGTTTTTT

d_gene: .
v_gene: TRBV20-1
j_gene: TRBJ2-1
abundance: .
CDR3aa: CSVRQLTNEQFF
CDR3nt: TGCAGTGTTAGGCAGCTAACCAATGAGCAGTTCTTC

d_gene: .
v_gene: TRBV11-2
j_gene: TRBJ1-5
abundance: .
CDR3aa: CASTLTGRCNQPQHF
CDR3nt: TGTGCCAGCACCTTAACGGGCCGATGCAATCAGCCCCAGCATTTT

d_gene: TRBD2
v_gene: TRBV11-2
j_gene: TRBJ2-1
abundance: once
CDR3aa: CTSSLTLLAGEQFF
CDR3nt: TGTACCAGCAGCTTAACACTCTTGGCGGGGGAGCAGTTCTTT

d_gene: TRBD2
v_gene: TRBV5-1
j_gene: TRBJ2-1
abundance: .
CDR3aa: CASSLDGTSTYNEQFF
CDR3nt: TGCGCCAGCAGCTTGGATGGGACTAGCACCTACAATGAGCAGTTCTTC

d_gene: TRBD1
v_gene: TRBV5-1
j_gene: TRBJ1-2
abundance: .
CDR3aa: CASSPLQGQSANYGYTF
CDR3nt: TGCGCCAGCAGTCCCCTCCAGGGACAGTCCGCTAACTATGGCTACACCTTC

d_gene: TRBD1
v_gene: TRBV29-1
j_gene: TRBJ1-4
abundance: many
CDR3aa: CSVGGQGFEKLFF
CDR3nt: TGCAGCGTAGGGGGACAGGGGTTTGAAAAACTGTTTTTT

d_gene: .
v_gene: TRBV11-2
j_gene: TRBJ2-1
abundance: .
CDR3aa: CASSLVSQEFHNEQFF
CDR3nt: TGTGCCAGCAGCTTAGTCTCTCAGGAGTTCCACAATGAGCAGTTCTTC

d_gene: TRBD1
v_gene: TRBV6-5
j_gene: TRBJ1-5
abundance: .
CDR3aa: CASSPRTGLNQHQHF
CDR3nt: TGTGCCAGCAGTCCCAGGACAGGGCTGAATCAGCATCAGCATTTT

d_gene: .
v_gene: TRBV20-1
j_gene: TRBJ2-7
abundance: .
CDR3aa: CSTGREGTGYEQYF
CDR3nt: TGCAGTACTGGCCGAGAAGGCACGGGTTACGAGCAGTACTTC

d_gene: .
v_gene: TRBV6-1
j_gene: TRBJ2-7
abundance: .
CDR3aa: CASGEGGFYEQYF
CDR3nt: TGTGCCAGCGGTGAAGGTGGCTTCTACGAGCAGTACTTC

d_gene: TRBD2
v_gene: TRBV20-1
j_gene: TRBJ2-7
abundance: few
CDR3aa: CSVRQLAGVEQYF
CDR3nt: TGCAGTGTTAGACAACTAGCGGGAGTAGAGCAGTACTTC